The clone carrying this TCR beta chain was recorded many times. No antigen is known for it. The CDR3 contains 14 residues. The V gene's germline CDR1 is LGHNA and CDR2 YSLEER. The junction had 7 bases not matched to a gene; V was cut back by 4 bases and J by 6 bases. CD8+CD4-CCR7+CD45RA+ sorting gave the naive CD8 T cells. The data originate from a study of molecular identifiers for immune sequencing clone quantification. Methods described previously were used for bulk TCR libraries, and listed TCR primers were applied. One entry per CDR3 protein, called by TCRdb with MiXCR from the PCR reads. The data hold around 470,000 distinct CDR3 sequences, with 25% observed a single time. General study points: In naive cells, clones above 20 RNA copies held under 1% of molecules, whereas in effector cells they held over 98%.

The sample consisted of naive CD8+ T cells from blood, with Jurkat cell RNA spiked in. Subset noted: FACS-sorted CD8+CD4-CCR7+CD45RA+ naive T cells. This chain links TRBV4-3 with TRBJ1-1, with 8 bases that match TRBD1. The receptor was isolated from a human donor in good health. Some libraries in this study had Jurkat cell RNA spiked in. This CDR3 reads CASSPGQGWPEAFF. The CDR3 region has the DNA TGCGCCAGCAGCCCCGGACAGGGATGGCCTGAAGCTTTCTTT.